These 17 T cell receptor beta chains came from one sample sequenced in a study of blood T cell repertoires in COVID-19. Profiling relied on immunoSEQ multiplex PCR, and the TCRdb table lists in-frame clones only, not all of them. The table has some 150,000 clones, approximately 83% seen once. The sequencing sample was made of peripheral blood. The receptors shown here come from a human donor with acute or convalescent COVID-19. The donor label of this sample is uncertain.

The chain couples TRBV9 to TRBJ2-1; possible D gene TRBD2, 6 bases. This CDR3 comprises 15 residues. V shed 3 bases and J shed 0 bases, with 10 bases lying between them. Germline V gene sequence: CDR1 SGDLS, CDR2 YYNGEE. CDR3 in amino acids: CASSDSGHSYNEQFF. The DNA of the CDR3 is TGTGCCAGCAGCGATAGCGGACACTCCTACAATGAGCAGTTCTTC.

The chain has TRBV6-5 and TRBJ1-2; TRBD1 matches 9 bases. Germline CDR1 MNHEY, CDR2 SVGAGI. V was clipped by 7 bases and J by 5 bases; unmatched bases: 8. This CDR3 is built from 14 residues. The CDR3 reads CASTPRTGEYGYTF. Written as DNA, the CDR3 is TGTGCCAGCACGCCCCGGACAGGGGAATATGGCTACACCTTC.

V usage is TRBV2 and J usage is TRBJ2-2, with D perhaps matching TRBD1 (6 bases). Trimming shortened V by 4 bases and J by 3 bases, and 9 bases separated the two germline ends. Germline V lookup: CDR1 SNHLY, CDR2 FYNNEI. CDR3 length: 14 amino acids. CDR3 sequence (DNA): TGTGCCAGCAGTGTGTCAGGGGACACCGGGGAGCTGTTTTTT. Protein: CASSVSGDTGELFF.

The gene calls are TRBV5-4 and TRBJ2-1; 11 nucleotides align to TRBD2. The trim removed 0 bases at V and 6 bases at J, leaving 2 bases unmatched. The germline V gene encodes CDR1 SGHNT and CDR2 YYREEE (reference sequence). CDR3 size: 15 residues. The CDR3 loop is CASSLEGLAGNEQFF. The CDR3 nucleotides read TGTGCCAGCAGCTTGGAAGGACTAGCGGGCAATGAGCAGTTCTTC.

CDR3 nucleotides: TGTGCCAGCAGCTTACTTGACGGAGAAGAGACCCAGTACTTC. This codes for CASSLLDGEETQYF. This chain connects TRBV5-4 to TRBJ2-5; D is unresolved. This CDR3 comprises 14 residues. Germline loops: CDR1 SGHNT, CDR2 YYREEE (reference sequence). V was pared by 2 bases and J by 3 bases, with 11 bases between.

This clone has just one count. The CDR3, as DNA: TGTGCCAGCAGCCCGGAGAACAGGGCCCCTAATCAGCCCCAGCATTTT. Amino acids: CASSPENRAPNQPQHF. The V gene is TRBV6-2 or TRBV6-3, the J gene TRBJ1-5, with TRBD1 as a possible D gene (6 bases). CDR3 length: 16 residues. Germline V CDR1 and CDR2: MNHEY, SVGEGT. V lost 6 bases, J lost 4 bases, and 19 bases lay in between.

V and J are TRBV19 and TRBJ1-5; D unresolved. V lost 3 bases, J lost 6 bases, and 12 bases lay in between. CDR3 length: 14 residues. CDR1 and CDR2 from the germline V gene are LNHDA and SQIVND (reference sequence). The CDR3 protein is CASSISRSGQPQHF. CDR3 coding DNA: TGTGCCAGTAGTATTTCCCGGAGTGGTCAGCCCCAGCATTTT.

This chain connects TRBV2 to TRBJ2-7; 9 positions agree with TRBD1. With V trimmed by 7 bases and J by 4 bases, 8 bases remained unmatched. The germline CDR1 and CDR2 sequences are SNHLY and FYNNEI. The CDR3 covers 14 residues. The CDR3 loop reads CASNTGTGMYEQYF. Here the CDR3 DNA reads TGTGCCAGCAATACCGGGACAGGGATGTACGAGCAGTACTTC.

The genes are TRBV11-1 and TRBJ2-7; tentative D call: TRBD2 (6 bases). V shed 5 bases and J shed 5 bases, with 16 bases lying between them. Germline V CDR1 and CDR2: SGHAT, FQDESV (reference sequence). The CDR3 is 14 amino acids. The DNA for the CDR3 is TGTGCCAGCAGCCACGTCGGGGAGGTCAACGAGCAGTACTTC. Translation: CASSHVGEVNEQYF. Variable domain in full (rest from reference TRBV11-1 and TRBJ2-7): EAEVAQSPRYKITEKSQAVAFWCDPISGHATLYWYRQILGQGPELLVQFQDESVVDDSQLPKDRFSAERLKGVDSTLKIQPAELGDSAMYLCASSHVGEVNEQYFGPGTRLTVT.

CDR3 loop: CASTGLAGVNNEQFF. The CDR3 nucleotides read TGTGCCAGCACTGGACTAGCGGGGGTTAACAATGAGCAGTTCTTC. The chain employs TRBV18 and TRBJ2-1; 13 bases are shared with TRBD2. Trimming at V came to 8 bases and at J to 5 bases, leaving 6 bases not matched to a gene. CDR1 and CDR2 (germline): KGHSH, LQKENI. The CDR3 is 15 residues long.

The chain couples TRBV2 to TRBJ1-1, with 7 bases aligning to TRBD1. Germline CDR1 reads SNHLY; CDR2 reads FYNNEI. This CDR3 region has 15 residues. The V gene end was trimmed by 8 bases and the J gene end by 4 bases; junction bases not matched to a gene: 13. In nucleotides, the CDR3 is TGTGCCAGCGGAGTACGAGGGGGCGCAGGCACTGAAGCTTTCTTT. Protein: CASGVRGGAGTEAFF.

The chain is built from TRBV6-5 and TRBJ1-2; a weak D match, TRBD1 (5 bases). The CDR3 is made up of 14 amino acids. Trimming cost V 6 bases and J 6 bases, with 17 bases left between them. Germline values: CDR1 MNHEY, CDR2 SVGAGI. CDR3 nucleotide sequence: TGTGCCAGCAGACTTGTGGGAATACAGGATGGCTACACCTTC. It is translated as CASRLVGIQDGYTF.

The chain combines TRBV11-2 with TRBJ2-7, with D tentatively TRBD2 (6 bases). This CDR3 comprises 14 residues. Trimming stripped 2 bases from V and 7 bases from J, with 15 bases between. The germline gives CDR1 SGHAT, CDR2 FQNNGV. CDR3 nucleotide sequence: TGTGCCAGCAGCTTACGGGACTCCGAAATAGAGCAGTACTTC. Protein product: CASSLRDSEIEQYF.

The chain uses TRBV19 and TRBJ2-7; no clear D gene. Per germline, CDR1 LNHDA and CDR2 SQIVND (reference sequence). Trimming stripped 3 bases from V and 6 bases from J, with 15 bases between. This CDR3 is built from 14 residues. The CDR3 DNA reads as TGTGCCAGTAGTATCCGCCCCTCTAGTATCGAGCAGTACTTC. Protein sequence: CASSIRPSSIEQYF.

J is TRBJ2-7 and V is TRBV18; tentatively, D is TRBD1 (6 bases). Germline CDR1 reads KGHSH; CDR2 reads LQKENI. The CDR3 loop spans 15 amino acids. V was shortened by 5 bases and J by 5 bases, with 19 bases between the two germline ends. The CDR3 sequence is CASSTGQGLVDEQYF. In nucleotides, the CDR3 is TGTGCCAGCTCAACGGGTCAGGGGCTGGTCGACGAGCAGTACTTC. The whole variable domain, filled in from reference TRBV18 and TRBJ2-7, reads NAGVMQNPRHLVRRRGQEARLRCSPMKGHSHVYWYRQLPEEGLKFMVYLQKENIIDESGMPKERFSAEFPKEGPSILRIQQVVRGDSAAYFCASSTGQGLVDEQYFGPGTRLTVT.

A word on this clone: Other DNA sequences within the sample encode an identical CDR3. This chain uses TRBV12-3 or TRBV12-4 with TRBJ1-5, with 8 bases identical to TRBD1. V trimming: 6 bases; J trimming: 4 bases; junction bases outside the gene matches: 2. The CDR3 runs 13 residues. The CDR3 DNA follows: TGTGCCAGCAGCCGGACAGGGAATCAGCCCCAGCATTTT. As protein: CASSRTGNQPQHF.

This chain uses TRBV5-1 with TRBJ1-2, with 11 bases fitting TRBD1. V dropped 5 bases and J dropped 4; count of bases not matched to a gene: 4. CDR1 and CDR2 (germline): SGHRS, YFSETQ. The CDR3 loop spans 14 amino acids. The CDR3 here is CASRRDRGSYGYTF. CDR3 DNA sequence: TGCGCCAGCAGAAGGGACAGGGGGAGCTATGGCTACACCTTC.